The source of this T cell receptor (beta chain) is a study of blood T cell repertoires in COVID-19. This CDR3 comprises 14 residues. The V gene's germline CDR1 is SGHAT and CDR2 FQNNGV. Trimming took 5 bases from V and 2 from J, leaving 10 bases between them. Profiled with immunoSEQ multiplex PCR; TCRdb holds only in-frame clones, not every one. The repertoire holds 120,000 to 150,000 clones, with approximately 73% as singletons. The TCR originated in a man aged 55 to 69 with acute or convalescent COVID-19. The rearrangement uses TRBV11-2 and TRBJ1-3; D unresolved. Sequencing used peripheral blood. CDR3 protein: CASSPTVPGNTIYF. In DNA, the CDR3 is TGTGCCAGCAGCCCAACAGTGCCTGGAAACACCATATATTTT.